This TCR beta chain was found in a study of PD-1 blockade in classical Hodgkin lymphoma. Study-level results: Initiation of nivolumab under 1 year after ASCT led to exclusion of patients. Partial responders and progressors had significantly lower baseline TCR diversity. Newly diagnosed patients had baseline TCR diversity that was reportedly lower than that of healthy donors.

The sample's time point: cycle 4 day 1 (C4D1), after more than five weeks of nivolumab. Relapses following autologous stem cell transplantation were seen in all patients, with brentuximab vedotin exposure varying. Concerning this clone itself: Its antigen is still unknown.

Method: immunoSEQ multiplex PCR; TCRdb's copy keeps in-frame clones and lacks some. The sample yields around 93,000 clones, around four fifths seen once. Germline V CDR1 and CDR2: SGHNT, YYREEE (reference sequence). This CDR3 spans 15 amino acids. Trimming cost V 3 bases and J 2 bases, with 12 bases left between them. The chain joins TRBV5-4 to TRBJ1-5; D perhaps matches TRBD1 (5 bases). Sequenced here: peripheral blood mononuclear cells (PBMCs), sampled before the fourth cycle of nivolumab. The TCR originated in a human donor with classical Hodgkin lymphoma. CDR3 bases: TGTGCCAGCAGCTCGAGGGGTGATGGCAATCAGCCCCAGCATTTT. This translates into CASSSRGDGNQPQHF. The full variable domain, its missing parts supplied by reference TRBV5-4 and TRBJ1-5, is ETGVTQSPTHLIKTRGQQVTLRCSSQSGHNTVSWYQQALGQGPQFIFQYYREEENGRGNFPPRFSGLQFPNYSSELNVNALELDDSALYLCASSSRGDGNQPQHFGDGTRLSIL.